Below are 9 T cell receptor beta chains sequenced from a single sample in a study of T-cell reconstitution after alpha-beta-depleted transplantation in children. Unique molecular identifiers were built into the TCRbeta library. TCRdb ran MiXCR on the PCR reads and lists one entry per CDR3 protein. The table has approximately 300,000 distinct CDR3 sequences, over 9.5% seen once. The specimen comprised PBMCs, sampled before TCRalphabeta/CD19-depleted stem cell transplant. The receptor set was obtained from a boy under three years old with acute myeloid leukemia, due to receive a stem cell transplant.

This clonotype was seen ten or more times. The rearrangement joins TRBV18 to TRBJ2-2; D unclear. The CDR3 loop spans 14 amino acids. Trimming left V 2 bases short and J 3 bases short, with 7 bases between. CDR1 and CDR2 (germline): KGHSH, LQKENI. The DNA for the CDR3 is TGTGCCAGCTCACCAAAGCAGGACACCGGGGAGCTGTTTTTT. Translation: CASSPKQDTGELFF.

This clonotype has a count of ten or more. This CDR3 reads CSALGSLLAKNIQYF. In DNA form, the CDR3 reads TGCAGCGCCCTTGGAAGTCTTCTAGCCAAAAACATTCAGTACTTC. The rearrangement uses TRBV29-1 and TRBJ2-4; D is undetermined. V was cut by 7 bases and J by 0 bases, with 16 bases left in between. This CDR3 spans 15 amino acids. Germline CDR1 SQVTM, CDR2 ANQGSEA.

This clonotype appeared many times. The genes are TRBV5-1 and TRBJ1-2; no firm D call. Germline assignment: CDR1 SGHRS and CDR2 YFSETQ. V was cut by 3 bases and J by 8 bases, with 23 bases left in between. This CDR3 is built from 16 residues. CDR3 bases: TGCGCCAGCAGCTCTAAGCCTGACGCGTCTCCCTTGGGCTACACCTTC. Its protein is CASSSKPDASPLGYTF.

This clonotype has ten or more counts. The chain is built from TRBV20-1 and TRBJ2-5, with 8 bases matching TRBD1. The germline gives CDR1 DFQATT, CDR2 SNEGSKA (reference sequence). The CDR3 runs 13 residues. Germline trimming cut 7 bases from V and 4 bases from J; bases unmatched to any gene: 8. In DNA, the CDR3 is TGCAGTGTTCAGGACAGGGTGGGAGAGACCCAGTACTTC. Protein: CSVQDRVGETQYF.

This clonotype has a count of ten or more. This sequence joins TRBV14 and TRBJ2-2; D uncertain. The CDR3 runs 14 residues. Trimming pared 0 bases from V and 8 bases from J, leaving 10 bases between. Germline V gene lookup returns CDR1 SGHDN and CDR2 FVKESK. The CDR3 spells CASSQDLAWGELFF. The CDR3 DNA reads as TGTGCCAGCAGCCAAGATCTGGCGTGGGGGGAGCTGTTTTTT.

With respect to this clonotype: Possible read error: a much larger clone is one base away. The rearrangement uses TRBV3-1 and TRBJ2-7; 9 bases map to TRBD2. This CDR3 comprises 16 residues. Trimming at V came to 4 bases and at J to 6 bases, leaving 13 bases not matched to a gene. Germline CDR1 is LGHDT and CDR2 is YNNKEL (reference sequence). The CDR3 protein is CASSRRGAGGPFEQYF. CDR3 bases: TGTGCCAGCAGCCGCCGCGGGGCGGGAGGGCCCTTCGAGCAGTACTTC.

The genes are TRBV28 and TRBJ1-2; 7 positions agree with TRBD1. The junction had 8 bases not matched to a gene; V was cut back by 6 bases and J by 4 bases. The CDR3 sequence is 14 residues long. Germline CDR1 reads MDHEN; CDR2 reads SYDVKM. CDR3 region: CASRETGRSYGYTF. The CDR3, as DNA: TGTGCCAGCAGGGAGACAGGGAGGAGCTATGGCTACACCTTC.

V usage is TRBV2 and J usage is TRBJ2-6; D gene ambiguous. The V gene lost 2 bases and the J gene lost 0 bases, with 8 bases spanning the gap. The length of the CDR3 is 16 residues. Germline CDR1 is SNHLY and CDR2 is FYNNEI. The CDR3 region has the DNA TGTGCCAGCAGTGAAACCGGGCCCTCTGGGGCCAACGTCCTGACTTTC. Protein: CASSETGPSGANVLTF.

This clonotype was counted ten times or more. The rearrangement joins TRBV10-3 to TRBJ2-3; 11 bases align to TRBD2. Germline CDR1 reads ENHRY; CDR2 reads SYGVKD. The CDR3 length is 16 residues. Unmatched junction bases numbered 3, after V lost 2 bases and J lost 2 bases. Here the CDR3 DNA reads TGTGCCATCAGTGAGAGACTAGCGGGGCCCACAGATACGCAGTATTTT. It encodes CAISERLAGPTDTQYF.